The 10 T cell receptor beta chains listed next were all sequenced from one sample in a study of T-cell reconstitution after alpha-beta-depleted transplantation in children. It was with unique molecular identifiers that the TCRbeta library was prepared. MiXCR was run by TCRdb on the PCR reads, yielding one entry per CDR3 protein. The profile shows around 480,000 distinct CDR3 sequences, about 31% of them singletons. The sample in question was PBMCs from the stem cell graft donor, obtained from the stem cell graft. The receptors shown here come from a human donor who donated a stem cell graft to a child with aplastic anemia.

V is TRBV5-1 and J is TRBJ2-3; TRBD2 aligns across 10 bases. This CDR3 region has 16 residues. The V and J ends lost 1 base and 4 bases, in that order; junction bases with no gene match: 6. Germline assignment: CDR1 SGHRS and CDR2 YFSETQ. The CDR3 loop reads CASSLTPLAGADTQYF. CDR3 bases: TGCGCCAGCAGCTTGACTCCGCTAGCGGGAGCAGATACGCAGTATTTT.

The chain joins TRBV11-2 to TRBJ1-5; TRBD1 is a possible D gene (6 bases). Per the germline V gene, CDR1 is SGHAT and CDR2 is FQNNGV. V was shortened by 0 bases and J by 5 bases, with 8 bases between the two germline ends. The CDR3 is 14 residues long. In nucleotides, the CDR3 is TGTGCCAGCAGCTTAGATCGGACAGATCAGCCCCAGCATTTT. As protein: CASSLDRTDQPQHF. The entire variable domain, with the rest obtained from reference TRBV11-2 and TRBJ1-5, is as follows: EAGVAQSPRYKIIEKRQSVAFWCNPISGHATLYWYQQILGQGPKLLIQFQNNGVVDDSQLPKDRFSAERLKGVDSTLKIQPAKLEDSAVYLCASSLDRTDQPQHFGDGTRLSIL.

This rearrangement joins TRBV20-1 to TRBJ1-5; 9 nucleotides match TRBD1. V gave up 6 bases and J gave up 2 bases; unmatched junction bases: 5. The germline CDR1 and CDR2 sequences are DFQATT and SNEGSKA (reference sequence). The CDR3 is 14 amino acids. The CDR3 region is CSARQGGGNQPQHF. For the CDR3, the DNA is TGCAGTGCACGACAGGGGGGAGGCAATCAGCCCCAGCATTTT.

The chain has TRBV7-7 and TRBJ2-5, with no clear D. CDR3 size: 13 residues. V dropped 2 bases and J dropped 3 bases, with 7 bases sitting between them. Germline assignment: CDR1 SSHAT and CDR2 FNYEAQ (reference sequence). This CDR3 is CASSLWAEETQYF. DNA of the CDR3: TGTGCCAGCAGCTTATGGGCGGAAGAGACCCAGTACTTC.

This chain uses TRBV11-2 with TRBJ2-3, with 10 bases lining up with TRBD2. The germline gives CDR1 SGHAT, CDR2 FQNNGV. The ends lost 2 bases at V and 1 base at J; junction bases unmatched: 6. CDR3 length: 17 residues. The DNA for the CDR3 is TGTGCCAGCAGCTTATTCCTAGCGGGAGCCGGCACAGATACGCAGTATTTT. Its protein product is CASSLFLAGAGTDTQYF.

The chain is built from TRBV28 and TRBJ2-7; the match to TRBD2 covers 8 bases. In germline, CDR1 is MDHEN, CDR2 SYDVKM. J lost 6 bases, V lost 2 bases, and 9 bases had no gene match. The CDR3 runs 15 residues. The CDR3 nucleotides are TGTGCCAGCAGTTTAAGATTAGCGGGACCTCTCGAGCAGTACTTC. Translation: CASSLRLAGPLEQYF.

The V and J genes are TRBV12-3 or TRBV12-4 and TRBJ2-3; 8 bases map to TRBD1. Trimming removed 6 bases from V and 6 bases from J; junction bases left unmatched: 11. CDR3 length: 15 residues. As DNA, the CDR3 is TGTGCCAGCAGGAACCGGGACAGGCCGCGGGATACGCAGTATTTT. It codes for CASRNRDRPRDTQYF.

This clonotype was counted only a few times. The chain uses TRBV20-1 and TRBJ2-3, with TRBD2 matching over 12 bases. Germline assignment: CDR1 DFQATT and CDR2 SNEGSKA (reference sequence). This CDR3 has 19 amino acids. V trimming: 6 bases; J trimming: 2 bases; junction bases outside the gene matches: 18. The CDR3 sequence is CSAPHLPSGRVTYTDTQYF. In DNA, the CDR3 is TGCAGTGCCCCACACCTCCCTAGCGGGAGGGTCACATACACAGATACGCAGTATTTT.

This chain joins TRBV30 and TRBJ2-3; D may be TRBD2 (6 bases). The V end was cut by 0 bases, the J end by 2 bases, with 12 bases between. The CDR3 sequence is 15 residues long. Germline V gene data show CDR1 as GTSNPN and CDR2 as SVGIG (reference sequence). This CDR3 reads CAWSVYGSNTDTQYF. The CDR3, as DNA: TGTGCCTGGAGTGTATACGGGAGCAACACAGATACGCAGTATTTT.

The chain links TRBV7-2 to TRBJ2-5; no definite D call. V was cut by 1 base and J by 5 bases, with 14 bases left in between. CDR1 is SGHTA and CDR2 is FQGNSA in the germline V gene. There are 15 residues in the CDR3. CDR3: CASSLVLYLGETQYF. The CDR3 DNA follows: TGTGCCAGCAGCTTAGTTCTCTATTTGGGGGAGACCCAGTACTTC.